This entry describes one T cell receptor beta chain. Its target is unknown. immunoSEQ v3.0 was run at survey level. The assay was immunoSEQ multiplex PCR, and TCRdb's table has in-frame clones only and misses some. This sample has around 15,000 clones, with 70% to 90% found just once. The data were taken from a study of long-term antiretroviral therapy in people with HIV. Broader study findings: Blood, drawn from about 2004 to 2018, may reflect older ART regimens. ART adherence, viral resistance and therapy changes went undocumented.

The content of samples before DNA extraction was roughly 0.9-11 million cryopreserved PBMC. CDR3 length: 16 amino acids. The germline gives CDR1 MRHNA, CDR2 SNTAGT. V was cut by 3 bases and J by 3 bases, with 18 bases left in between. The TCR originated in a woman aged 40 to 50 with HIV. The chain recombines TRBV6-4 with TRBJ2-7; D possibly corresponds to TRBD2 (6 bases). Sequenced material: unsorted PBMCs, taken 0.5 years after starting antiretroviral therapy. CDR3 sequence (DNA): TGTGCCAGCAGTGAGCAACCGGGACTCGTGTTCTACGAGCAGTACTTC. Protein sequence: CASSEQPGLVFYEQYF.